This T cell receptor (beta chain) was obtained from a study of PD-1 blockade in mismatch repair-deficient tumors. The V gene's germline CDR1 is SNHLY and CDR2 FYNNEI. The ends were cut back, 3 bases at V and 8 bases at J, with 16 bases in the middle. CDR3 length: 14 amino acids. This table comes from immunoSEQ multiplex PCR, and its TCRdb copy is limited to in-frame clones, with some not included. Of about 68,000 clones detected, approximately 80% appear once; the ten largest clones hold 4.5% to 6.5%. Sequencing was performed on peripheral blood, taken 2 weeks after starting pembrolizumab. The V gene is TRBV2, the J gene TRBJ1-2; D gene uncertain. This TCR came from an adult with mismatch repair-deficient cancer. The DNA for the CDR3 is TGTGCCAGCAGTGATGGGCTGGCAGTGAAAGGCTACACCTTC. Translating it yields CASSDGLAVKGYTF.